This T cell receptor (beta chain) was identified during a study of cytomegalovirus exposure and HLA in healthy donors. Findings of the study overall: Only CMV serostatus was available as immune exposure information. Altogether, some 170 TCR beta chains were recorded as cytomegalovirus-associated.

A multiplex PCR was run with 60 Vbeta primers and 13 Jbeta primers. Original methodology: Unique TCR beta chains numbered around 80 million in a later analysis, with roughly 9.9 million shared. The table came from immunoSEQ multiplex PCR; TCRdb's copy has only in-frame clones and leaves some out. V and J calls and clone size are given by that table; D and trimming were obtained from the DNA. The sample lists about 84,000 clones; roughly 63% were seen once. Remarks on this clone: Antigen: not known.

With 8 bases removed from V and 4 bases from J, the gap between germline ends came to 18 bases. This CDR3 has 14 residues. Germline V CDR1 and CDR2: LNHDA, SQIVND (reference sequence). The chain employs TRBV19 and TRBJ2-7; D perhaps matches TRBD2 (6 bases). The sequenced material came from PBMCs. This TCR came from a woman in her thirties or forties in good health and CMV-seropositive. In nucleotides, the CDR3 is TGTGCCAGTGCGAAGTTCGGGAGTGGGTACGAGCAGTACTTC. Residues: CASAKFGSGYEQYF.